The 17 T cell receptor beta chains in this list originate from one sample, sequenced in a study of T cells in Graves' hyperthyroidism and ophthalmopathy. Amplification yielded TCR beta CDR3 regions, with RNA transcripts as the source. The primer set for the first-round RT-PCR of the TCR CDR3 was HTBI. TCRdb redid the calling of the multiplex PCR reads with MiXCR, one entry per CDR3 protein. The sample lists 240,000 or so distinct CDR3 sequences; about 15% were seen once. The specimen sequenced was blood. These receptors all come from a woman younger than 35 with Graves' ophthalmopathy.

This clonotype has at least ten counts. The chain joins TRBV29-1 to TRBJ2-7; either TRBD1 or TRBD2 may fit D (6 bases each). The CDR3 covers 12 residues. Trimming cost V 7 bases and J 6 bases, with 16 bases left between them. The germline V gene has CDR1 SQVTM and CDR2 ANQGSEA. Here the CDR3 reads CSAGWGAGEQYF. CDR3 coding DNA: TGCAGCGCGGGATGGGGGGCGGGCGAGCAGTACTTC.

About this clonotype itself: With a much larger clone just one base away, this may be a read error. The chain links TRBV30 to TRBJ1-5; D gene uncertain. Trimming left V 5 bases short and J 6 bases short, with 14 bases between. Germline assignment: CDR1 GTSNPN and CDR2 SVGIG (reference sequence). The CDR3 contains 13 residues. The CDR3 region has the DNA TGTGCCTGGGGCGGGCCGGGCAGTCAGCCCCAGCATTTT. Translation gives CAWGGPGSQPQHF.

This clonotype occurred many times. The chain recombines TRBV5-1 with TRBJ1-4; 7 bases are a match to TRBD1. This CDR3 is built from 17 residues. J was trimmed by 5 bases and V by 1 base; bases with no gene match: 11. Germline V gene sequence: CDR1 SGHRS, CDR2 YFSETQ. CDR3 sequence: CASSLWSGGMKNEKLFF. The CDR3 DNA reads as TGCGCCAGCAGCTTGTGGTCAGGGGGAATGAAAAATGAAAAACTGTTTTTT.

In this sample, this clonotype turned up many times. A much larger clone differs by one base, so this may be a read error. The CDR3 DNA reads TGTGCCGGCAGCTTGGGGACAGGTCTTACTGAAGCTTTCTTT. Translating it yields CAGSLGTGLTEAFF. The chain joins TRBV5-5 to TRBJ1-1; 8 positions agree with TRBD1. The CDR3 sequence is 14 residues long. Germline V gene data show CDR1 as SGHKS and CDR2 as YYEKEE (reference sequence).

This clonotype was observed many times. The chain links TRBV28 to TRBJ2-7; 11 bases agree with TRBD1. Germline lookup yields CDR1 MDHEN and CDR2 SYDVKM. V was clipped by 5 bases and J by 2 bases; unmatched bases: 11. This CDR3 is built from 17 residues. The CDR3 bases are TGTGCCAGCAGTCTATCTCCCCCGGGACAGGGGGCCTACGAGCAGTACTTC. Residues: CASSLSPPGQGAYEQYF.

The rearrangement uses TRBV7-9 and TRBJ2-1; D is perhaps TRBD2 (5 bases). The CDR3 spans 15 residues. Looked up from germline, CDR1 is SEHNR and CDR2 is FQNEAQ (reference sequence). V gave up 5 bases and J gave up 4 bases, with 15 bases separating them. This chain's CDR3 is CASSPNPGWYNEQFF. DNA for the CDR3: TGTGCCAGCAGCCCTAATCCGGGGTGGTACAATGAGCAGTTCTTC.

V usage is TRBV4-2 and J usage is TRBJ2-4; maybe TRBD1 (5 bases). This CDR3 is built from 17 residues. Per germline, CDR1 LGHNA and CDR2 YNFKEQ. Between the trimmed V and J ends, which lost 0 bases and 1 base, there was a span of 13 bases. In DNA, the CDR3 is TGTGCCAGCAGCCAAGAGAATCTCCCAGGGGCCAAAAACATTCAGTACTTC. It encodes CASSQENLPGAKNIQYF.

This clonotype was seen many times. The chain recombines TRBV6-1 with TRBJ1-1; D is perhaps TRBD1 (5 bases). The CDR3 contains 11 residues. V lost 5 bases, J lost 10 bases, and 11 bases lay in between. Germline V gene sequence: CDR1 MNHNS, CDR2 SASEGT. The CDR3, as DNA: TGTGCCAGCAGTTACGCCGGGGGAGCTTTCTTT. As protein: CASSYAGGAFF.

A remark on this clonotype: This may arise from a read error, as a much more abundant clone is one base away. This sequence joins TRBV7-9 and TRBJ1-3; D remains unclear. The length of the CDR3 is 15 residues. Per germline, CDR1 SEHNR and CDR2 FQNEAQ (reference sequence). Written as DNA, the CDR3 is TGTGCCAGCAGCTTAGTCTCGCCCTCTGGAAACACCACATATTTT. It yields the protein CASSLVSPSGNTTYF.

At least ten counts were recorded for this clonotype. This chain connects TRBV20-1 to TRBJ1-2; 9 bases agree with TRBD1. Trimming took 1 base from V and 4 from J; bases not matched to a gene: 10. CDR1 is DFQATT, CDR2 SNEGSKA, per germline (reference sequence). The CDR3 runs to 16 residues. CDR3 bases: TGCAGTGCTAGAGGGGGGACAGGGCGAGTTATCTATGGCTACACCTTC. This sequence encodes CSARGGTGRVIYGYTF.

The rearrangement joins TRBV4-3 to TRBJ1-2; tentative D call: TRBD1 (6 bases). The V gene lost 0 bases and the J gene lost 4 bases, with 15 bases spanning the gap. Germline lookup yields CDR1 LGHNA and CDR2 YSLEER. The CDR3 loop spans 16 amino acids. CDR3 DNA sequence: TGCGCCAGCAGCCAAGATCTGACAGGTCTTGGCTATGGCTACACCTTC. This gives the protein CASSQDLTGLGYGYTF.

This clonotype was recorded a few times. This sequence joins TRBV14 and TRBJ2-1; D may be TRBD2 (6 bases). The CDR3 loop spans 21 amino acids. Germline-derived CDR1 and CDR2 are SGHDN and FVKESK. V lost 1 base and J lost 0, with 25 bases in between. CDR3 loop: CASSQVGPGLSGGSSYNEQFF. The CDR3 nucleotides read TGTGCCAGCAGCCAAGTGGGGCCGGGACTCTCCGGGGGAAGCTCCTACAATGAGCAGTTCTTC.

This clonotype was found many times. This CDR3 reads CASSEVLGSGRETQYF. CDR3 DNA: TGTGCCAGCAGTGAAGTACTGGGTAGCGGGAGAGAGACCCAGTACTTC. The chain couples TRBV25-1 to TRBJ2-5, with 9 bases matching TRBD2. The CDR3 contains 16 residues. Germline V lookup: CDR1 MGHDK, CDR2 SYGVNS. Trimming cost V 2 bases and J 4 bases; bases outside gene matches: 8.

In this sample, this clonotype turned up many times. The chain joins TRBV20-1 to TRBJ2-7; 8 nucleotides agree with TRBD2. The V and J ends lost 3 bases and 5 bases, in that order; junction bases with no gene match: 9. From germline, CDR1 is DFQATT and CDR2 SNEGSKA (reference sequence). This CDR3 spans 14 amino acids. The CDR3 protein is CSASSGTSLHEQYF. The DNA for the CDR3 is TGCAGTGCTAGTAGCGGGACTAGTCTCCACGAGCAGTACTTC.

This clonotype has a count of ten or more. In DNA, the CDR3 is TGCGCCAGCGGCCTCGGACTAGCGGGATACACAGATACGCAGTATTTT. Translating it yields CASGLGLAGYTDTQYF. The chain couples TRBV5-1 to TRBJ2-3; TRBD2 matches at 12 bases. Trimming removed 7 bases from V and 2 bases from J; junction bases left unmatched: 8. CDR3 length equals 16 residues. Germline CDR1 is SGHRS and CDR2 is YFSETQ.

In its sample, this clonotype was seen a few times. V and J are TRBV4-1 and TRBJ1-2, with 8 nucleotides matching TRBD1. CDR1 is MGHRA and CDR2 is YSYEKL in the germline V gene. This CDR3 is 16 amino acids long. The V and J ends lost 3 bases and 4 bases, in that order; junction bases with no gene match: 10. CDR3: CASSQGGGTGRYGYTF. The DNA of the CDR3 is TGCGCCAGCAGCCAGGGGGGGGGGACAGGCCGCTATGGCTACACCTTC.

This clonotype was seen many times. This chain links TRBV27 with TRBJ2-4, with D possibly called TRBD1 or TRBD2 (5 bases each). V lost 5 bases and J 0 bases, leaving 11 bases between the germline ends. Germline CDR1 reads MNHEY; CDR2 reads SMNVEV (reference sequence). This CDR3 has 15 amino acids. CDR3 nucleotide sequence: TGTGCCAGCAGTCCAGGGACCCTAGCCAAAAACATTCAGTACTTC. Amino acid sequence: CASSPGTLAKNIQYF.